One and the same sample provided the 27 T cell receptor beta chains below, sequenced in a study of cytomegalovirus exposure and HLA in healthy donors. The PCR used 60 Vbeta and 13 Jbeta primers. Sequencing was performed with immunoSEQ multiplex PCR; in TCRdb, only in-frame clones are kept and a portion is missing. The top ten hold 1.8% of the sample, which has over 100,000 clones, 60% to 85% seen once. Sequencing was done on a sample of PBMCs. Receptors originate from a female donor in good health and CMV-seropositive.

V gene TRBV6-4 combines with J gene TRBJ2-1; 8 bases agree with TRBD2. V shed 2 bases, J shed 7 bases, and the junction held 10 bases outside the gene matches. The length of the CDR3 is 16 residues. Per the germline V gene, CDR1 is MRHNA and CDR2 is SNTAGT. CDR3 in DNA: TGTGCCAGCAGTGACCAGCCGGGACTAGGTTTGAATGAGCAGTTCTTC. Protein product: CASSDQPGLGLNEQFF.

This clone appeared once. The chain links TRBV4-2 to TRBJ2-7, with D maybe TRBD2 (5 bases). Germline values: CDR1 LGHNA, CDR2 YNFKEQ. The CDR3 covers 16 residues. Trimming stripped 0 bases from V and 3 bases from J, with 15 bases between. The CDR3, as DNA: TGTGCCAGCAGCCAAGACAAAACTAGATCCGGCTACGAGCAGTACTTC. It specifies CASSQDKTRSGYEQYF.

The chain carries TRBV10-2 and TRBJ2-5, with 8 nucleotides matching TRBD1. The CDR3 length is 15 residues. The germline V gene has CDR1 WSHSY and CDR2 SAAADI. V trimming: 3 bases; J trimming: 0 bases; junction bases outside the gene matches: 3. CDR3 nucleotide sequence: TGCGCCAGCAGTGAACAGGGGGGTTACCAAGAGACCCAGTACTTC. This translates into CASSEQGGYQETQYF.

This clone was detected once. The chain combines TRBV19 with TRBJ2-3, with a tentative D call TRBD1 (5 bases). Looked up from germline, CDR1 is LNHDA and CDR2 is SQIVND (reference sequence). CDR3 length: 15 amino acids. V lost 4 bases, J lost 4 bases, and 15 bases lay in between. This chain's CDR3 is CASSTSIAQADTQYF. CDR3 DNA: TGTGCCAGTAGTACCTCGATAGCACAGGCAGATACGCAGTATTTT.

The chain links TRBV4-1 to TRBJ1-5; D ambiguous. The CDR3 is 12 residues long. The V end was cut by 1 base, the J end by 6 bases, with 4 bases between. Germline V lookup: CDR1 MGHRA, CDR2 YSYEKL. CDR3 residues: CASSQGSQPQHF. CDR3 DNA sequence: TGCGCCAGCAGCCAAGGGAGTCAGCCCCAGCATTTT.

In its sample, this clone was seen a few times. This chain joins TRBV27 and TRBJ2-1, with TRBD1 matching 7 bases. CDR1 MNHEY and CDR2 SMNVEV come from the germline V gene (reference sequence). The CDR3 covers 14 residues. V trimming: 8 bases; J trimming: 10 bases; junction bases outside the gene matches: 14. The DNA of the CDR3 is TGTGCCAGCCAAGATAAAAGAATGGGACAGGAGCAGTTCTTC. As protein: CASQDKRMGQEQFF.

The chain combines TRBV27 with TRBJ2-7, with 7 bases fitting TRBD1. V lost 2 bases to trimming and J lost 3 bases; unmatched junction nucleotides: 7. The CDR3 loop spans 15 amino acids. CDR1 is MNHEY, CDR2 SMNVEV, per germline (reference sequence). The CDR3 DNA sequence: TGTGCCAGCAGTTTAGAGGGACAGTCCCTCTACGAGCAGTACTTC. It translates to CASSLEGQSLYEQYF.

The CDR3 is CASSQVDLTTYEQYF. CDR3 nucleotide sequence: TGCGCCAGCAGCCAAGTCGACTTAACCACGTACGAGCAGTACTTC. V and J are TRBV4-1 and TRBJ2-7; D is ambiguous. The V and J ends lost 1 base and 4 bases respectively, with 14 bases between them. The V gene's germline CDR1 is MGHRA and CDR2 YSYEKL. The length of the CDR3 is 15 residues.

The rearrangement links TRBV27 to TRBJ1-1, with unresolved D. Germline V gene sequence: CDR1 MNHEY, CDR2 SMNVEV (reference sequence). The CDR3 contains 13 residues. V lost 5 bases and J lost 0, with 7 bases in between. CDR3 sequence (DNA): TGTGCCAGCAGTCTGGGCTTGAACACTGAAGCTTTCTTT. It specifies CASSLGLNTEAFF.

This clone was detected a few times. The rearrangement links TRBV5-6 to TRBJ2-6; D remains unclear. Trimming cost V 2 bases and J 0 bases, with 9 bases left between them. The CDR3 length is 16 residues. CDR1 and CDR2 (germline): SGHDT, YYEEEE. For the CDR3, the DNA is TGTGCCAGCAGCTTAAAAATTAGCTCTGGGGCCAACGTCCTGACTTTC. Translation gives CASSLKISSGANVLTF. The variable domain in full, completed from reference TRBV5-6 and TRBJ2-6, reads DAGVTQSPTHLIKTRGQQVTLRCSPKSGHDTVSWYQQALGQGPQFIFQYYEEEERQRGNFPDRFSGHQFPNYSSELNVNALLLGDSALYLCASSLKISSGANVLTFGAGSRLTVL.

This clone was counted a few times. The V gene is TRBV7-3, the J gene TRBJ2-1, with 9 bases matching TRBD2. CDR3 length: 15 residues. Per germline, CDR1 SGHTA and CDR2 FQGTGA. The V and J ends lost 3 bases and 9 bases, in that order; junction bases with no gene match: 9. CDR3 coding DNA: TGTGCCAGCAGCTTGTATAGCGGGAGTGCGATTGAGCAGTTCTTC. This encodes CASSLYSGSAIEQFF.

V gene TRBV27 combines with J gene TRBJ1-1; D possibly corresponds to TRBD1 (6 bases). V lost 2 bases to trimming and J lost 7 bases, with 11 bases between them. The CDR3 length is 13 residues. CDR1 is MNHEY, CDR2 SMNVEV, per germline (reference sequence). The CDR3 bases are TGTGCCAGCAGTTTAATGGGCAGGGGTGAAGCTTTCTTT. Amino acid sequence: CASSLMGRGEAFF.

The chain has TRBV5-1 and TRBJ2-5; possibly TRBD2 for D (7 bases). The CDR3 runs to 14 residues. V gave up 4 bases and J gave up 0 bases, with 10 bases separating them. Germline V gives CDR1 SGHRS, CDR2 YFSETQ. CDR3 bases: TGCGCCAGCAGCCGGGGGGCCCACCAAGAGACCCAGTACTTC. Its translation: CASSRGAHQETQYF.

The genes are TRBV4-1 and TRBJ1-2; D remains ambiguous. Trimming pared 4 bases from V and 0 bases from J, leaving 9 bases between. This CDR3 is 14 amino acids long. The germline CDR1 and CDR2 sequences are MGHRA and YSYEKL. This CDR3 is CASSPLTANYGYTF. CDR3 nucleotide sequence: TGCGCCAGCAGCCCTTTAACAGCTAACTATGGCTACACCTTC.

The J gene is TRBJ1-5, the V gene TRBV10-1; 8 nucleotides agree with TRBD1. Germline CDR1 reads WNHNN; CDR2 reads SYGVQD (reference sequence). After removal of 7 bases from V and 6 bases from J, the junction contained 5 bases not matched to a gene. This CDR3 has 13 residues. CDR3 sequence reads: CASNQGAGQPQHF. Here the CDR3 DNA reads TGCGCCAGCAACCAGGGGGCGGGTCAGCCCCAGCATTTT.

The V gene is TRBV30, the J gene TRBJ2-1; 9 nucleotides align to TRBD2. This CDR3 is built from 16 residues. Germline V CDR1 and CDR2: GTSNPN, SVGIG (reference sequence). Trimming cost V 2 bases and J 5 bases; bases outside gene matches: 10. The CDR3 protein is CAWSWFGTSRNNEQFF. CDR3 nucleotide sequence: TGTGCCTGGAGTTGGTTCGGGACTAGCAGGAACAATGAGCAGTTCTTC.

The rearrangement uses TRBV6-5 and TRBJ1-1; 7 bases agree with TRBD1. Germline CDR1 and CDR2: MNHEY and SVGAGI. The CDR3 loop spans 14 amino acids. The ends lost 8 bases at V and 1 base at J; junction bases unmatched: 7. The CDR3 sequence: CASGGRDRNTEAFF. In nucleotides, the CDR3 is TGTGCCAGCGGGGGCCGGGACAGGAACACTGAAGCTTTCTTT.

V is TRBV27 and J is TRBJ1-5; tentatively, D is TRBD1 (5 bases). Looked up from germline, CDR1 is MNHEY and CDR2 is SMNVEV (reference sequence). This CDR3 region has 14 residues. With 2 bases removed from V and 6 bases from J, the gap between germline ends came to 11 bases. CDR3 DNA sequence: TGTGCCAGCAGTTTACAAGGTAGGGGTCAGCCCCAGCATTTT. This gives the protein CASSLQGRGQPQHF.

On this clone itself: Other DNA sequences within the sample encode an identical CDR3. The gene calls are TRBV5-5 and TRBJ2-2; 7 bases map to TRBD2. The ends lost 3 bases at V and 1 base at J; junction bases unmatched: 6. The CDR3 runs 16 residues. CDR1 is SGHKS, CDR2 YYEKEE, per germline (reference sequence). As DNA, the CDR3 is TGTGCCAGCAGCTCGGGGGGAAGGGAGAACACCGGGGAGCTGTTTTTT. Translated: CASSSGGRENTGELFF.

The chain has TRBV9 and TRBJ2-1; 8 bases align to TRBD2. The CDR3 runs 12 residues. The V and J ends lost 4 bases and 10 bases, in that order; junction bases with no gene match: 4. Germline V CDR1 and CDR2: SGDLS, YYNGEE. CDR3 in DNA: TGTGCCAGCAGCAAATTAGCGGGGGAGCAGTTCTTC. This sequence encodes CASSKLAGEQFF.

This chain links TRBV7-9 with TRBJ2-7; TRBD1 matches at 9 bases. This CDR3 is built from 17 residues. V dropped 7 bases and J dropped 6; count of bases not matched to a gene: 19. The V gene's germline CDR1 is SEHNR and CDR2 FQNEAQ (reference sequence). This chain's CDR3 is CASILLLAGTGTFEQYF. CDR3 DNA: TGTGCCAGCATCCTATTGCTCGCCGGGACAGGGACTTTCGAGCAGTACTTC. The full variable domain, rest sourced from reference TRBV7-9 and TRBJ2-7, is DTGVSQNPRHKITKRGQNVTFRCDPISEHNRLYWYRQTLGQGPEFLTYFQNEAQLEKSRLLSDRFSAERPKGSFSTLEIQRTEQGDSAMYLCASILLLAGTGTFEQYFGPGTRLTVT.

This sequence joins TRBV30 and TRBJ1-1; TRBD1 aligns across 9 bases. There are 17 residues in the CDR3. Germline V CDR1 and CDR2: GTSNPN, SVGIG (reference sequence). Losses at the gene ends were 2 bases for V and 5 bases for J; bases not matched to a gene: 15. The CDR3 sequence: CAWSTLQDRTGETEAFF. CDR3 bases: TGTGCCTGGAGTACACTCCAGGATCGGACAGGGGAGACTGAAGCTTTCTTT.

The chain joins TRBV19 to TRBJ1-1; perhaps TRBD1 as D (5 bases). This CDR3 spans 15 amino acids. V was cut by 4 bases and J by 4 bases, with 16 bases left in between. CDR1 is LNHDA and CDR2 is SQIVND in the germline V gene (reference sequence). The CDR3 loop reads CASSRRDGRITEAFF. Written as DNA, the CDR3 is TGTGCCAGTAGTAGGCGGGACGGACGAATCACTGAAGCTTTCTTT.

Here the CDR3 reads CASRTGGTYGYTF. The CDR3 DNA sequence: TGTGCCAGCAGGACAGGGGGCACCTATGGCTACACCTTC. The rearrangement uses TRBV2 and TRBJ1-2, with 10 positions matching TRBD1. The V segment lost 6 bases and the J segment 4 bases; nucleotides outside the gene matches: 2. The germline gives CDR1 SNHLY, CDR2 FYNNEI. The length of the CDR3 is 13 residues.

V is TRBV7-3 and J is TRBJ2-2; 13 bases are shared with TRBD2. Trimming took 1 base from V and 6 from J; bases not matched to a gene: 8. This CDR3 has 18 residues. The germline gives CDR1 SGHTA, CDR2 FQGTGA. This chain's CDR3 is CASSLMAGLAGEPGELFF. The CDR3 coding sequence is TGTGCCAGCAGCTTAATGGCCGGACTAGCGGGAGAACCCGGGGAGCTGTTTTTT.

This chain's CDR3 is CASSYPGLANEQFF. The CDR3 region has the DNA TGTGCCAGCAGCTATCCAGGACTAGCGAATGAGCAGTTCTTC. The chain combines TRBV5-4 with TRBJ2-1; TRBD2 agrees at 9 bases. The CDR3 spans 14 residues. Germline V lookup: CDR1 SGHNT, CDR2 YYREEE (reference sequence). V was pared by 3 bases and J by 7 bases, with 5 bases of the junction left unmatched. Filled out from reference TRBV5-4 and TRBJ2-1, the complete variable domain reads ETGVTQSPTHLIKTRGQQVTLRCSSQSGHNTVSWYQQALGQGPQFIFQYYREEENGRGNFPPRFSGLQFPNYSSELNVNALELDDSALYLCASSYPGLANEQFFGPGTRLTVL.

The rearrangement joins TRBV7-9 to TRBJ2-5; the match to TRBD2 covers 8 bases. V gave up 1 base and J gave up 4 bases; unmatched junction bases: 8. This CDR3 has 16 residues. In germline, CDR1 is SEHNR, CDR2 FQNEAQ (reference sequence). In DNA form, the CDR3 reads TGTGCCAGCAGCTTAGTTCGTGGGCTAGCGGGAGAGACCCAGTACTTC. It yields the protein CASSLVRGLAGETQYF.